A single sample is the source of the 10 T cell receptor beta chains below, sequenced in a study of CD8 T cells in ankylosing spondylitis. TCRdb re-analysed the 5' RACE reads in MiXCR, keeping a single row per CDR3 protein. Found here are around 130,000 distinct CDR3 sequences, 7% of them singletons; the top ten hold more than 9%. Input material: blood, either unsorted or a sorted T cell fraction (not recorded which). These receptors were taken from a male donor with ankylosing spondylitis or in good health (not recorded which).

This clonotype was seen many times. The chain couples TRBV7-6 to TRBJ1-4, with a possible D match to TRBD1 (5 bases). V lost 2 bases, J lost 7 bases, and 17 bases lay in between. Germline lookup yields CDR1 SGHVS and CDR2 FNYEAQ. This CDR3 region has 16 residues. CDR3 nucleotide sequence: TGTGCCAGCAGCTTATCTGATTTGGGGGTACCTGAAAAACTGTTTTTT. This codes for CASSLSDLGVPEKLFF.

This clonotype was found many times. CDR3 in DNA: TGTGCCAGCAGTTTGACCGCGACAGGGGTCCCTAACTATGGCTACACCTTC. Translating it yields CASSLTATGVPNYGYTF. The rearrangement links TRBV12-3 or TRBV12-4 to TRBJ1-2; TRBD1 agrees at 8 bases. The trim removed 3 bases at V and 0 bases at J, leaving 9 bases unmatched. CDR3 length: 17 amino acids.

This clonotype was seen ten or more times. V and J are TRBV12-3 or TRBV12-4 and TRBJ1-1; D not certain. Between the trimmed V and J ends, which lost 5 bases and 8 bases, there was a span of 12 bases. The CDR3 contains 12 residues. DNA of the CDR3: TGTGCCAGCAGTCCCCCTGTAGCGGAAGCTTTCTTT. Its translation: CASSPPVAEAFF.

This clonotype occurred many times. This chain connects TRBV20-1 to TRBJ2-1, with TRBD2 matching over 7 bases. The CDR3 runs to 11 residues. Per the germline V gene, CDR1 is DFQATT and CDR2 is SNEGSKA (reference sequence). V shed 7 bases, J shed 3 bases, and the junction held 0 bases outside the gene matches. CDR3 DNA: TGCAGTGGGGGGGGCTACAATGAGCAGTTCTTC. Encoded protein: CSGGGYNEQFF.

This clonotype came up many times. This chain links TRBV9 with TRBJ2-1; the D gene is possibly TRBD2 (6 bases). The CDR3 consists of 15 residues. Germline CDR1 is SGDLS and CDR2 is YYNGEE. Trimming removed 0 bases from V and 12 bases from J, with 19 bases in between. The CDR3 DNA reads TGTGCCAGCAGCGTAGGGACTAACCCTTTAAGGGGGCAGTTCTTC. This gives the protein CASSVGTNPLRGQFF.

This clonotype was seen repeatedly, ten times or more. J is TRBJ2-1 and V is TRBV5-1; 9 nucleotides line up with TRBD2. The CDR3 totals 17 residues. Trimming removed 0 bases from V and 6 bases from J; junction bases left unmatched: 10. Germline V lookup: CDR1 SGHRS, CDR2 YFSETQ. This CDR3 is CASSLEPSGASGNEQFF. In nucleotides, the CDR3 is TGCGCCAGCAGCTTGGAGCCTAGCGGGGCCTCCGGCAATGAGCAGTTCTTC.

This clonotype was recorded many times. This chain links TRBV5-1 with TRBJ2-3, with 7 positions matching TRBD2. The CDR3 is 15 amino acids. The V segment lost 4 bases and the J segment 0 bases; nucleotides outside the gene matches: 5. Per the germline V gene, CDR1 is SGHRS and CDR2 is YFSETQ. The CDR3 sequence: CASSPVGRSTDTQYF. CDR3 DNA: TGCGCCAGCAGCCCAGTCGGGAGGAGCACAGATACGCAGTATTTT.

This clonotype was detected many times. The chain combines TRBV5-1 with TRBJ1-5, with D perhaps matching TRBD1 (5 bases). The germline CDR1 and CDR2 sequences are SGHRS and YFSETQ. Trimming took off 0 bases at V and 5 bases at J, with 12 bases between the two ends. This CDR3 has 15 residues. CDR3 sequence reads: CASSLAGEIHQPQHF. The DNA for the CDR3 is TGCGCCAGCAGCTTGGCGGGGGAGATTCATCAGCCCCAGCATTTT.

There are many counts of this clonotype. V gene TRBV7-9 combines with J gene TRBJ2-1; D is unresolved. The germline CDR1 and CDR2 sequences are SEHNR and FQNEAQ (reference sequence). V gave up 5 bases and J gave up 0 bases, with 17 bases separating them. This CDR3 is 17 amino acids long. The CDR3: CASSGLGGKGSYNEQFF. The CDR3 DNA reads TGTGCCAGCAGCGGCCTAGGTGGGAAGGGCTCCTACAATGAGCAGTTCTTC.

This clonotype was recorded at least ten times. This rearrangement joins TRBV12-3 or TRBV12-4 to TRBJ2-7, with a possible D match to TRBD1 (6 bases). V lost 6 bases and J lost 2, with 20 bases in between. The CDR3 is made up of 16 amino acids. CDR3 nucleotides: TGTGCCAGCAGCGACAAGACAGGCCGAGTACCCTACGAGCAGTACTTC. Its protein product is CASSDKTGRVPYEQYF.